The entry that follows covers one TCR beta chain sequence. Its matching antigen is unknown. Germline V gives CDR1 KGHSH, CDR2 LQKENI. Trimming left V 1 base short and J 8 bases short, with 17 bases between. This CDR3 is built from 15 residues. These data belong to a study of T cell responses to AZD1222 COVID-19 vaccine. About the research overall: Some second doses came at about 4 weeks and others at about 12 weeks; these were pooled. Overall study findings and caveats: Along spike, vaccine-associated CD4 TCRs were found throughout, with dominance at 160-218 and 743-854. Clonal diversity was possibly underestimated, and white British individuals and females predominated among donors. Spike-specific TCRs gained breadth and depth after people received two AZD1222 doses.

The table came from immunoSEQ multiplex PCR; TCRdb's copy has only in-frame clones and leaves some out. The table lists about 130,000 clones, 88% of them singletons, with 3.5% to 4.5% in the top ten. The sample consisted of peripheral blood, taken on day 0 of AZD1222 vaccination. The TCR sequence derives from an adult in good health. V gene TRBV18 combines with J gene TRBJ1-2; D possibly corresponds to TRBD1 (5 bases). As DNA, the CDR3 is TGTGCCAGCTCACCACAGGGGCTAGGCCTAGTGGGCTACACCTTC. As protein: CASSPQGLGLVGYTF. Filled out from reference TRBV18 and TRBJ1-2, the complete variable domain reads NAGVMQNPRHLVRRRGQEARLRCSPMKGHSHVYWYRQLPEEGLKFMVYLQKENIIDESGMPKERFSAEFPKEGPSILRIQQVVRGDSAAYFCASSPQGLGLVGYTFGSGTRLTVV.